Listed below are T cell receptor beta chains from one sample, sequenced in a study of CD8 T cells in ankylosing spondylitis. TCRdb ran MiXCR on the 5' RACE reads and lists one entry per CDR3 protein. The repertoire holds around 250,000 distinct CDR3 sequences, with about 30% as singletons. The material sequenced was blood, either unsorted or a sorted T cell fraction (not recorded which). The receptors shown here come from a male donor with ankylosing spondylitis or in good health (not recorded which). Each CDR3 is given with its conserved first and last residue. Fields, in order: V gene, clone size, J gene, CDR3 length, D gene, CDR3 DNA, CDR3 protein. D genes are given only for firm matches. The size field is filled for only some rows; it gives once, few, many or a size class.

TRBV12-3/TRBV12-4	.	TRBJ2-3	15	.	TGTGCCAGCTTAGATGGGGCAGGAGGGGCAGATACGCAGTATTTT	CASLDGAGGADTQYF
TRBV12-3/TRBV12-4	few	TRBJ2-3	13	.	TGTGCCAGCACACCAGGGGACACAGATACGCAGTATTTT	CASTPGDTDTQYF
TRBV28	.	TRBJ2-7	16	.	TGTGCCAGCAGTTTAGGCGTCGGGGGGCACTCCTACGAGCAGTACTTC	CASSLGVGGHSYEQYF
TRBV7-6	.	TRBJ2-1	16	TRBD2	TGTGCCAGCAGCTTAGGGGGGGGTGGGACCTACAATGAGCAGTTCTTC	CASSLGGGGTYNEQFF
TRBV11-3	.	TRBJ2-2	16	TRBD1	TGTGCCAGCAGCTCGGGGACAGGCGGATATACCGGGGAGCTGTTTTTT	CASSSGTGGYTGELFF
TRBV7-9	.	TRBJ2-5	13	.	TGTGCCAGCAGCTTAGCGGTGGCATGGACCCAGTACTTC	CASSLAVAWTQYF
TRBV28	.	TRBJ2-1	14	TRBD2	TGTGCCAGCAGGGCGGGGGGCTCTAACAATGAGCAGTTCTTC	CASRAGGSNNEQFF
TRBV12-5	.	TRBJ2-7	20	TRBD2	TGTGCTAGTGGTTTGGTGTTCTCCGGGACTAGCGGGCCAAGCTCCTACGAGCAGTACTTC	CASGLVFSGTSGPSSYEQYF
TRBV7-8	.	TRBJ2-5	14	.	TGTGCCAGCAGCTTTACCACCATCCAAGAGACCCAGTACTTC	CASSFTTIQETQYF
TRBV28	.	TRBJ1-1	11	.	TGTGCCAGCAAACGGAACACTGAAGCTTTCTTT	CASKRNTEAFF
TRBV29-1	.	TRBJ2-3	13	TRBD1	TGCAGCGCCTCCAGGGGGCTTGCGGATACGCAGTATTTT	CSASRGLADTQYF
TRBV29-1	.	TRBJ2-7	11	.	TGCAGCGTTGAAGATCTGGACGAGCAGTACTTC	CSVEDLDEQYF
TRBV5-1	few	TRBJ1-1	14	TRBD1	TGCGCCAGCAGCTCATGGACAGGGGGATCTGAAGCTTTCTTT	CASSSWTGGSEAFF
TRBV2	once	TRBJ2-3	19	.	TGTGCCAGCAGTGTCCGGGGGGCCCCACTACTTACCGGCACAGATACGCAGTATTTT	CASSVRGAPLLTGTDTQYF
TRBV7-9	.	TRBJ2-3	17	TRBD2	TGTGCCAGCAGCCCTAGGGCGGGGGGGCCATCATCGGATACGCAGTATTTT	CASSPRAGGPSSDTQYF
TRBV20-1	.	TRBJ2-1	14	TRBD1	TGCAGTGCTCCCGGGACAGACTCCTACAATGAGCAGTTCTTC	CSAPGTDSYNEQFF
TRBV28	few	TRBJ2-5	12	.	TGTGCCAGCAGTTCCTCAAAAGAGACCCAGTACTTC	CASSSSKETQYF
TRBV20-1	.	TRBJ1-4	12	.	TGCAGTGCTAGAGATCACGATGAAAAACTGTTTTTT	CSARDHDEKLFF
TRBV10-3	few	TRBJ2-7	14	.	TGTGCCATCAGTGACGGGGCTTCCACCTACGAGCAGTACTTC	CAISDGASTYEQYF
TRBV12-3/TRBV12-4	few	TRBJ2-1	12	.	TGTGCCAGCAGTTCGCCTGTCGATGAGCAGTTCTTC	CASSSPVDEQFF
TRBV18	.	TRBJ2-3	16	.	TGTGCCAGCTCACCTATAGGGGGACCCAGCACAGATACGCAGTATTTT	CASSPIGGPSTDTQYF
TRBV11-2	.	TRBJ2-1	20	TRBD2	TGTGCCAGCAGCTTCTTCGGGACTAGCGGGTTAAGGGACTCGTACAATGAGCAGTTCTTC	CASSFFGTSGLRDSYNEQFF
TRBV3-1	.	TRBJ2-7	14	.	TGTGCCAGCAGCCAAGTAGAGGACTCCTACGAGCAGTACTTC	CASSQVEDSYEQYF
TRBV7-6	.	TRBJ1-5	14	.	TGTGCCAGCAGCTTATTTGGGGGAGGTCAGCCCCAGCATTTT	CASSLFGGGQPQHF
TRBV29-1	once	TRBJ2-3	12	.	TGCAGCGTTCCGCCCAGCACAGATACGCAGTATTTT	CSVPPSTDTQYF
TRBV12-3/TRBV12-4	few	TRBJ1-2	15	TRBD1	TGTGCCAGCAGTTTACCCGGGACAGGGGGCGGTGGCTACACCTTC	CASSLPGTGGGGYTF
TRBV20-1	.	TRBJ2-5	13	.	TGCAGTGCTAGAGACGGACGGCGAGAGACCCAGTACTTC	CSARDGRRETQYF
TRBV29-1	.	TRBJ2-7	16	.	TGCAGCGTTGAGGGACAGCGGGGCTCGAGAACCTACGAGCAGTACTTC	CSVEGQRGSRTYEQYF
TRBV9	once	TRBJ2-1	18	.	TGTGCCAGCAGCGTAGGTTGGGGGGAGGCCCGCTCCTACAATGAGCAGTTCTTC	CASSVGWGEARSYNEQFF
TRBV29-1	few	TRBJ2-2	16	TRBD1	TGCAGCGCGAAGGGAGGGACAGGGTTACTTTCCGGGGAGCTGTTTTTT	CSAKGGTGLLSGELFF
TRBV10-1	few	TRBJ1-6	14	.	TGCGCCAGCTCTGGGGGAAAGAAAAATTCACCCCTCCACTTT	CASSGGKKNSPLHF
TRBV20-1	many	TRBJ2-1	11	.	TGCAGTGCTAGGACTGGGGATGAGCAGTTCTTC	CSARTGDEQFF
TRBV10-3	few	TRBJ2-7	14	.	TGTGCCATCAGTGAGTACGGAGAATCCTACGAGCAGTACTTC	CAISEYGESYEQYF
TRBV12-3/TRBV12-4	.	TRBJ2-1	16	.	TGTGCCAGCAGCCCCCAGGGGGGGCGCGACTACAATGAGCAGTTCTTC	CASSPQGGRDYNEQFF
TRBV6-1	.	TRBJ2-7	14	TRBD2	TGTGCCAGCAGGGCCGTGGGGGGGAGGGACGAGCAGTACTTC	CASRAVGGRDEQYF
TRBV7-9	.	TRBJ2-5	15	.	TGTGCCAGCAGTTGGACGGCCGGGAGCGGGGAGACCCAGTACTTC	CASSWTAGSGETQYF
TRBV5-1	.	TRBJ2-7	14	.	TGCGCCAGCAGCTTACGCTCGGAGGCCTACGAGCAGTACTTC	CASSLRSEAYEQYF
TRBV20-1	.	TRBJ2-7	17	TRBD2	TGCAGTGCTAGAGATGTCTTTAGCGGGGGGGCAGGGTACGAGCAGTACTTC	CSARDVFSGGAGYEQYF
TRBV25-1	.	TRBJ1-6	12	.	TGTGCCAGCTTAGAAGGGCTTGGGCCCCTCCACTTT	CASLEGLGPLHF
TRBV12-3/TRBV12-4	.	TRBJ2-2	14	TRBD1	TGTGCCAGCATCACGACAGGGGGCAGCGGGGAGCTGTTTTTT	CASITTGGSGELFF
TRBV3-1	.	TRBJ2-7	15	.	TGTGCCAGCAGCCAAGAGGGGAGACCTTCCTACGAGCAGTACTTC	CASSQEGRPSYEQYF
TRBV18	.	TRBJ1-5	14	TRBD1	TGTGCCAGCTCAACGGACAGGGAGGGTCAGCCCCAGCATTTT	CASSTDREGQPQHF
TRBV12-3/TRBV12-4	.	TRBJ2-7	16	.	TGTGCCAGCAGTCTCCACATGGACCTGAGCTCCTACGAGCAGTACTTC	CASSLHMDLSSYEQYF
TRBV5-1	.	TRBJ2-1	14	.	TGCGCCAGCAGCTTGACTCCGACGGACAATGAGCAGTTCTTC	CASSLTPTDNEQFF
TRBV10-3	.	TRBJ2-1	11	.	TGTGCCATCAGTGCGGGAAATGAGCAGTTCTTC	CAISAGNEQFF
TRBV4-1	.	TRBJ2-7	14	.	TGCGCCAGCAGTTCGTCCGCAGGTTCCTACGAGCAGTACTTC	CASSSSAGSYEQYF
TRBV29-1	.	TRBJ2-1	13	TRBD1	TGCAGCGTGGCTCGGACAGGGATTTTTGAGCAGTTCTTC	CSVARTGIFEQFF
TRBV18	.	TRBJ2-3	13	.	TGTGCCAGCTCACACCCGGGGGCAGATACGCAGTATTTT	CASSHPGADTQYF